Each of the 30 T cell receptor beta chains below was sequenced from the same sample in a study of identical twins (dated by TCRdb to 2016 to 2017). Library preparation was by 5' RACE. The reads were generated on an Illumina HiSeq 2000. TCRdb itself trimmed the public reads at Q25 with fastp, ran MiXCR and retained productive beta chains. Under each unique CDR3 protein, matching rows form one entry showing the most common genes and DNA. For this sample the table gives roughly 240,000 distinct CDR3 sequences, of which 7% to 8.5% were detected only once. The ten largest make up under 7% of the sample. The same sample was also used in a study of yellow fever vaccine responses in identical twins.

Sample: CD8+ T cells sorted from blood. Every receptor here comes from a woman under 30 in good health.

This clonotype was found many times. This CDR3 reads CASSPGTGVGNEQFF. CDR3 bases: TGTGCCAGCAGCCCCGGGACAGGGGTGGGCAATGAGCAGTTCTTC. This chain connects TRBV12-3 or TRBV12-4 to TRBJ2-1, with 10 bases that match TRBD1. The CDR3 has 15 residues. With 6 bases clipped from V and 6 bases from J, the junction kept 8 bases outside the gene matches.

This clonotype has a count of ten or more. The chain carries TRBV5-1 and TRBJ2-1, with 7 nucleotides matching TRBD2. CDR1 SGHRS and CDR2 YFSETQ come from the germline V gene. The J segment lost 7 bases and the V segment lost 0 bases, leaving 4 bases of the junction unmatched. CDR3 length equals 14 residues. CDR3 sequence reads: CASSLGRGGNEQFF. DNA for the CDR3: TGCGCCAGCAGCTTGGGTAGGGGAGGGAATGAGCAGTTCTTC.

This clonotype was counted many times. The chain combines TRBV10-3 with TRBJ2-7; D may be TRBD1 (6 bases). The CDR3 is 12 residues long. The V gene's germline CDR1 is ENHRY and CDR2 SYGVKD. Trimming stripped 7 bases from V and 0 bases from J, with 7 bases between. The CDR3 sequence: CAIMDSSYEQYV. The CDR3 DNA reads as TGTGCCATCATGGACAGCTCCTACGAGCAGTACGTC.

The rearrangement uses TRBV12-5 and TRBJ2-3, with 8 bases that match TRBD1. The CDR3 has 15 residues. V lost 5 bases, J lost 0 bases, and 4 bases stayed unmatched. Germline-derived CDR1 and CDR2 are LGHNT and FRNRAP. CDR3 amino acids: CASGLGQASTDTQYF. CDR3 DNA sequence: TGTGCTAGTGGTCTGGGACAGGCAAGCACAGATACGCAGTATTTT. The variable domain in full, with the rest retrieved from reference TRBV12-5 and TRBJ2-3, is DARVTQTPRHKVTEMGQEVTMRCQPILGHNTVFWYRQTMMQGLELLAYFRNRAPLDDSGMPKDRFSAEMPDATLATLKIQPSEPRDSAVYFCASGLGQASTDTQYFGPGTRLTVL.

The chain carries TRBV20-1 and TRBJ2-3, with 7 bases aligning to TRBD2. Germline CDR1 and CDR2: DFQATT and SNEGSKA (reference sequence). The CDR3 loop spans 15 amino acids. J lost 2 bases, V lost 0 bases, and 5 bases had no gene match. DNA for the CDR3: TGCAGTGCTAGAGATTTCGGGGGGTCCACAGATACGCAGTATTTT. This translates into CSARDFGGSTDTQYF.

This clonotype was picked up many times. V is TRBV20-1 and J is TRBJ1-1, with 8 bases aligning to TRBD1. There are 13 residues in the CDR3. Looked up from germline, CDR1 is DFQATT and CDR2 is SNEGSKA (reference sequence). Trimming cost V 6 bases and J 4 bases; bases outside gene matches: 7. CDR3 region: CSARTGRGTEAFF. CDR3 nucleotides: TGCAGTGCGAGGACAGGGAGGGGCACTGAAGCTTTCTTT.

The genes are TRBV9 and TRBJ2-1; 10 bases line up with TRBD2. The germline gives CDR1 SGDLS, CDR2 YYNGEE. V was clipped by 3 bases and J by 3 bases; unmatched bases: 6. CDR3 size: 16 residues. The CDR3 nucleotides read TGTGCCAGCAGCGGGCCCGGGACTAGCGACTACAATGAGCAGTTCTTC. This codes for CASSGPGTSDYNEQFF.

This chain connects TRBV21-1 to TRBJ2-3; the table's TRBD1 call for D was not verified on the DNA. TRBV21-1 is given as a pseudogene. The CDR3 totals 12 residues. Written as DNA, the CDR3 is TGTGCCAGCAGCAAATCGGGGGGTACGCAGTATTTT. Protein product: CASSKSGGTQYF.

This clonotype was picked up a small number of times. The chain uses TRBV7-9 and TRBJ1-1; 9 bases agree with TRBD1. V was clipped by 5 bases and J by 1 base; unmatched bases: 5. CDR3 length: 15 amino acids. CDR1 and CDR2 from the germline V gene are SEHNR and FQNEAQ (reference sequence). CDR3 sequence: CASSRWDRENTEAFF. Written as DNA, the CDR3 is TGTGCCAGCAGCCGATGGGACAGGGAGAACACTGAAGCTTTCTTT.

This clonotype was detected many times. V gene TRBV6-5 combines with J gene TRBJ2-7, with 9 bases identical to TRBD1. V lost 8 bases and J lost 3; bases outside the gene matches: 2. In germline, CDR1 is MNHEY, CDR2 SVGAGI. There are 12 residues in the CDR3. CDR3 protein: CASSTGGYEQYF. The CDR3 nucleotides are TGTGCCAGCTCGACAGGGGGCTACGAGCAGTACTTC.

This clonotype was seen a few times. CDR3 sequence: CASSYGVSGLPSSYNEQFF. The CDR3 DNA reads TGTGCCAGCAGTTACGGAGTATCGGGACTTCCGAGCTCCTACAATGAGCAGTTCTTC. The rearrangement joins TRBV6-5 to TRBJ2-1, with D perhaps TRBD2 (6 bases). Per germline, CDR1 MNHEY and CDR2 SVGAGI. The CDR3 extends over 19 amino acids. The V gene lost 2 bases and the J gene lost 0 bases, with 20 bases spanning the gap.

This clonotype was detected only a few times. The V call is TRBV7-8, the J call TRBJ2-5, with D perhaps matching TRBD2 (6 bases). CDR3 length equals 19 residues. The ends were cut back, 3 bases at V and 1 base at J, with 24 bases in the middle. From germline, CDR1 is SGHVS and CDR2 FQNEAQ. The CDR3: CASSFNTDLEGRFQETQYF. The CDR3 DNA follows: TGTGCCAGCAGCTTCAATACCGACCTAGAGGGGAGGTTCCAAGAGACCCAGTACTTC.

The gene calls are TRBV2 and TRBJ2-7, with D uncertain. CDR3 length: 16 residues. V was clipped by 1 base and J by 0 bases, with 13 bases between them. Looked up from germline, CDR1 is SNHLY and CDR2 is FYNNEI. The CDR3 here is CASSEVKQISSYEQYV. The CDR3 DNA sequence: TGTGCCAGCAGTGAAGTCAAGCAGATAAGCTCCTACGAGCAGTACGTC.

This clonotype appeared a single time. In DNA, the CDR3 is TGTGCCAGCAGTTACTCCCCCAACAATGAGCAGTTCTTC. Protein sequence: CASSYSPNNEQFF. This chain joins TRBV6-6 and TRBJ2-1; D gene unclear. The CDR3 extends over 13 amino acids. Trimming shortened V by 0 bases and J by 5 bases, and 5 bases separated the two germline ends. The germline V gene has CDR1 MNHNY and CDR2 SVGAGI (reference sequence).

This clonotype was detected ten times or more. The V call is TRBV10-3, the J call TRBJ2-7; 10 nucleotides agree with TRBD1. The CDR3 covers 15 residues. With V trimmed by 2 bases and J by 2 bases, 3 bases remained unmatched. From germline, CDR1 is ENHRY and CDR2 SYGVKD. CDR3 residues: CAISEAGTGAYEQYV. The CDR3 DNA reads TGTGCCATCAGTGAGGCGGGGACAGGGGCCTACGAGCAGTACGTC.

In this sample, this clonotype turned up a few times. This chain connects TRBV7-9 to TRBJ2-5; TRBD2 aligns across 12 bases. Trimming removed 6 bases from V and 5 bases from J; junction bases left unmatched: 7. Germline V lookup: CDR1 SEHNR, CDR2 FQNEAQ (reference sequence). The CDR3 runs 15 residues. CDR3 in DNA: TGTGCCAGCAGACCTAGCGGGGGGGCCAGGGAGACCCAGTACTTC. Encoded protein: CASRPSGGARETQYF.

The chain combines TRBV9 with TRBJ1-1, with D perhaps TRBD1 (5 bases). V shed 4 bases and J shed 5 bases, with 15 bases lying between them. The CDR3 extends over 14 amino acids. CDR1 and CDR2 from the germline V gene are SGDLS and YYNGEE. CDR3 region: CASSTGAAGTEAFF. The DNA of the CDR3 is TGTGCCAGCAGCACAGGAGCTGCAGGGACTGAAGCTTTCTTT. Complete variable domain (other parts from reference TRBV9 and TRBJ1-1): DSGVTQTPKHLITATGQRVTLRCSPRSGDLSVYWYQQSLDQGLQFLIQYYNGEERAKGNILERFSAQQFPDLHSELNLSSLELGDSALYFCASSTGAAGTEAFFGQGTRLTVV.

This clonotype was seen at least ten times. The chain joins TRBV4-1 to TRBJ2-7, with D unclear. Trimming left V 0 bases short and J 0 bases short, with 15 bases between. CDR1 is MGHRA, CDR2 YSYEKL, per germline. This CDR3 has 17 amino acids. CDR3 nucleotide sequence: TGCGCCAGCAGCCAAGATTACGGAGCCTACAGCTCCTACGAGCAGTACTTC. Its translation is CASSQDYGAYSSYEQYF.

There are a few counts of this clonotype. The CDR3 reads CASSRGGDPYEQYV. CDR3 coding DNA: TGTGCCAGCAGTCGGGGCGGGGACCCTTACGAGCAGTACGTC. V usage is TRBV27 and J usage is TRBJ2-7, with TRBD2 as a possible D gene (6 bases). The CDR3 covers 14 residues. V lost 5 bases and J 4 bases, leaving 15 bases between the germline ends. Germline CDR1 MNHEY, CDR2 SMNVEV (reference sequence).

This chain uses TRBV13 with TRBJ1-6, with D perhaps TRBD1 (5 bases). V lost 2 bases and J 8 bases, leaving 16 bases between the germline ends. The CDR3 consists of 16 residues. Germline V gene data show CDR1 as PRHDT and CDR2 as FYEKMQ (reference sequence). This CDR3 is CASSLHGTELDSPLHF. CDR3 nucleotide sequence: TGTGCCAGCAGCTTACACGGGACGGAGCTCGATTCACCCCTCCACTTT.

This clonotype was picked up a small number of times. The rearrangement uses TRBV27 and TRBJ2-7, with D perhaps assigned TRBD1 or TRBD2 (5 bases each). From germline, CDR1 is MNHEY and CDR2 SMNVEV (reference sequence). The CDR3 sequence is 13 residues long. The V gene lost 5 bases and the J gene lost 7 bases, with 15 bases spanning the gap. The CDR3 reads CASSPPGPEEQYF. In nucleotides, the CDR3 is TGTGCCAGCAGTCCCCCGGGACCAGAAGAGCAGTACTTC.

This clonotype appeared many times. V gene TRBV20-1 combines with J gene TRBJ1-1, with a weak D call TRBD1 (5 bases). The CDR3 sequence is 12 residues long. V shed 6 bases and J shed 4 bases, with 12 bases lying between them. CDR1 DFQATT and CDR2 SNEGSKA come from the germline V gene (reference sequence). CDR3 in DNA: TGCAGTGCCCCGTTGGGGCCCACTGAAGCTTTCTTT. Encoded protein: CSAPLGPTEAFF.

This clonotype was counted many times. The rearrangement links TRBV27 to TRBJ1-5; perhaps TRBD1 as D (5 bases). CDR3 length: 14 residues. Germline CDR1 reads MNHEY; CDR2 reads SMNVEV (reference sequence). V was clipped by 1 base and J by 4 bases, with 8 bases between them. This CDR3 reads CASSLFGGNQPQHF. Here the CDR3 DNA reads TGTGCCAGCAGTTTATTTGGGGGAAATCAGCCCCAGCATTTT.

This clonotype was detected ten times or more. This chain links TRBV5-5 with TRBJ1-1, with D tentatively TRBD1 (5 bases). V dropped 4 bases and J dropped 0 bases, with 13 bases sitting between them. Germline V CDR1 and CDR2: SGHKS, YYEKEE (reference sequence). This CDR3 has 15 amino acids. The CDR3 nucleotides read TGTGCCAGCAGCCCCGTTCGGGGGATGAACACTGAAGCTTTCTTT. This codes for CASSPVRGMNTEAFF.

This clonotype was detected only a few times. The chain joins TRBV13 to TRBJ2-5; 8 nucleotides line up with TRBD1. The CDR3 covers 14 residues. V gave up 4 bases and J gave up 4 bases; unmatched junction bases: 5. CDR1 PRHDT and CDR2 FYEKMQ come from the germline V gene (reference sequence). The CDR3 region is CASSYTGGRETQYF. The CDR3, as DNA: TGTGCCAGCAGCTATACAGGGGGTCGAGAGACCCAGTACTTC.

This clonotype was seen a handful of times. The genes are TRBV12-3 or TRBV12-4 and TRBJ2-7; D assignment may be TRBD1 or TRBD2 (5 bases each). V lost 2 bases and J 7 bases, leaving 18 bases between the germline ends. The CDR3 is 15 residues long. This CDR3 is CASSLIVGVPGEQYF. Written as DNA, the CDR3 is TGTGCCAGCAGTTTAATTGTGGGGGTGCCGGGGGAGCAGTACTTC.

This clonotype has just a few counts. The chain is built from TRBV12-3 or TRBV12-4 and TRBJ2-7; D is uncertain. This CDR3 contains 12 residues. Trimming cost V 3 bases and J 5 bases, with 8 bases left between them. The CDR3: CASSFVFHEQYV. CDR3 nucleotide sequence: TGTGCCAGCAGTTTTGTGTTCCACGAGCAGTACGTC.

This clonotype was observed a handful of times. One end of the junction is discordant with germline, which a read error may explain. This chain joins TRBV20-1 and TRBJ1-2, with TRBD1 as a possible D gene (5 bases). Germline values: CDR1 DFQATT, CDR2 SNEGSKA (reference sequence). The length of the CDR3 is 11 residues. The chain's CDR3 is CSAPGGALPAF. The CDR3 DNA reads as TGCAGTGCCCCCGGGGGAGCCTTACCAGCCTTC.

In this sample, this clonotype turned up many times. This rearrangement joins TRBV3-1 to TRBJ2-1; TRBD2 matches at 8 bases. The CDR3 covers 16 residues. Germline assignment: CDR1 LGHDT and CDR2 YNNKEL (reference sequence). Trimming at V came to 4 bases and at J to 6 bases, leaving 11 bases not matched to a gene. The CDR3 region has the DNA TGTGCCAGCAGCCCTTTATCGGGGGGGCCGGGCAATGAGCAGTTCTTC. Its translation is CASSPLSGGPGNEQFF.

This clonotype occurred a few times. The genes are TRBV25-1 and TRBJ2-2, with D possibly called TRBD1 or TRBD2 (5 bases each). The length of the CDR3 is 14 residues. The ends were cut back, 5 bases at V and 6 bases at J, with 13 bases in the middle. The germline CDR1 and CDR2 sequences are MGHDK and SYGVNS. CDR3 in DNA: TGTGCCAGCAGTTGGGGGAGCAAGTCCGGGGAGCTGTTTTTT. It encodes CASSWGSKSGELFF.